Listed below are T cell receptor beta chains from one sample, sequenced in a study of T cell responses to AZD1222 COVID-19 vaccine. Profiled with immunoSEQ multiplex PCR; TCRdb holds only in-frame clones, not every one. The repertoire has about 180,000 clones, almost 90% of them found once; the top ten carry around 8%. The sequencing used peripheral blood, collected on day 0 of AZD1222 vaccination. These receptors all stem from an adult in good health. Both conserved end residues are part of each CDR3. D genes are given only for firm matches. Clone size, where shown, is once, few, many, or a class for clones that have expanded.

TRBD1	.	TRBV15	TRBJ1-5	CATSREPSGGLGQPQHF	TGTGCCACCAGCAGAGAGCCCTCAGGGGGCCTAGGGCAGCCCCAGCATTTT
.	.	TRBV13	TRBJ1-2	CASSLGQNYGYTF	TGTGCCAGCAGCTTAGGCCAGAACTATGGCTACACCTTC
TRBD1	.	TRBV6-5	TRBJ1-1	CASSRQGETEAFF	TGTGCCAGCAGCCGACAGGGTGAGACTGAAGCTTTCTTT
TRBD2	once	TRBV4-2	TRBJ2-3	CASSKESASGGTDTQYF	TGTGCCAGCAGCAAAGAATCGGCTAGCGGGGGCACAGATACGCAGTATTTT
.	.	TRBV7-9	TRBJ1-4	CASSNDRTNEKLFF	TGTGCCAGCAGCAATGACAGGACTAATGAAAAACTGTTTTTT
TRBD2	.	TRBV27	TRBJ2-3	CASSLVPEREGDTQYF	TGTGCCAGCAGTTTAGTTCCGGAGCGGGAAGGTGATACGCAGTATTTT
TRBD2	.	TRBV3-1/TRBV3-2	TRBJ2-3	CASSRPGGQTDTQYF	TGTGCCAGCAGCCGCCCGGGGGGGCAGACAGATACGCAGTATTTT
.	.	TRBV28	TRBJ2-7	CASSLLRGEYYF	TGTGCCAGCAGTTTATTAAGGGGAGAGTATTACTTC
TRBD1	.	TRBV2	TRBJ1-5	CASRDSIDQPQHF	TGTGCCAGCCGGGACAGCATCGATCAGCCCCAGCATTTT
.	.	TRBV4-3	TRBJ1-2	CASSQDQGIAYGYTF	TGCGCCAGCAGCCAAGATCAGGGGATTGCCTATGGCTACACCTTC